The entry that follows covers one TCR beta chain sequence. This specimen comes from a study of blood T cell repertoires in COVID-19. Overall study: Both acute and convalescent COVID-19 samples were obtained from the United States, Italy and Spain. Nucleic acid was either cDNA or gDNA, and it came from T cells, B-cell-depleted T cells, or PBMCs.

Germline trimming cut 6 bases from V and 8 bases from J; bases unmatched to any gene: 5. Per germline, CDR1 MDHEN and CDR2 SYDVKM. The CDR3 contains 12 residues. Per the study methods: Amplified reference gene primers provided the basis for estimating nucleated cell counts. Sequenced by immunoSEQ multiplex PCR; TCRdb stores in-frame clones only, minus some. Clone size and the V and J calls come from that table; the DNA yielded D and trimming. The profile shows about 200,000 clones, almost 85% of them singletons. This clonotype originated in a woman between 50 and 59 years old with active or convalescent COVID-19. Input material: peripheral blood. The rearrangement uses TRBV28 and TRBJ2-3; 7 nucleotides match TRBD2. The CDR3, as DNA: TGTGCCAGCAGATCTAGCGGTGGTACGCAGTATTTT. It yields the protein CASRSSGGTQYF.